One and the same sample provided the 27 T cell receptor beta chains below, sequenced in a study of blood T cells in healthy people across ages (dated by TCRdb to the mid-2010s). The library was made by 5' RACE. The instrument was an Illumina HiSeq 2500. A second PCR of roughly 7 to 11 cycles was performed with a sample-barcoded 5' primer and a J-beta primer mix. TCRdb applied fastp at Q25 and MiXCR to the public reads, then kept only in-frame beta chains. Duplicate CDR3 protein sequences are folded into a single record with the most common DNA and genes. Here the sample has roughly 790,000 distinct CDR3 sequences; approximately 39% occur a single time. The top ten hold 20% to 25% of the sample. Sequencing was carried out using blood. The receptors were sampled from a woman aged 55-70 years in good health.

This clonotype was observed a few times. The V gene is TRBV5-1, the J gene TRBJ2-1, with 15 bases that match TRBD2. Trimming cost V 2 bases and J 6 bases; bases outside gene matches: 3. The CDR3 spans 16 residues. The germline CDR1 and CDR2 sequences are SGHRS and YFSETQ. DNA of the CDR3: TGCGCCAGCAGCTTTGGACTAGCGGGAGGGGGCAATGAGCAGTTCTTC. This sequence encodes CASSFGLAGGGNEQFF.

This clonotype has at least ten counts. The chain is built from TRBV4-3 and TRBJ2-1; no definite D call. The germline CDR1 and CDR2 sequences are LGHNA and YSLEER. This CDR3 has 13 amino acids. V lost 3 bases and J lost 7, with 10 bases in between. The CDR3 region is CASSHRHRNEQFF. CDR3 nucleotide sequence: TGCGCCAGCAGCCATCGACATCGAAATGAGCAGTTCTTC.

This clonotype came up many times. The CDR3 bases are TGTGCCAGCAGTTACCTGTTGAGGGGGGAGGCTGGGGCCAACGTCCTGACTTTC. Residues: CASSYLLRGEAGANVLTF. The J gene is TRBJ2-6, the V gene TRBV6-2 or TRBV6-3; D tentatively reads TRBD1 or TRBD2 (6 bases each). Germline V gene data show CDR1 as MNHEY and CDR2 as SVGEGT. The CDR3 has 18 residues. V was shortened by 2 bases and J by 2 bases, with 16 bases between the two germline ends.

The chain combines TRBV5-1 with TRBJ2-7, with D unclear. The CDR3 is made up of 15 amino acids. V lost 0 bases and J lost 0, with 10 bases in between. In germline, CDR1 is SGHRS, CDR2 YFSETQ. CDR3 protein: CASSLEIQSSYEQYF. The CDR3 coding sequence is TGCGCCAGCAGCTTGGAGATCCAAAGCTCCTACGAGCAGTACTTC.

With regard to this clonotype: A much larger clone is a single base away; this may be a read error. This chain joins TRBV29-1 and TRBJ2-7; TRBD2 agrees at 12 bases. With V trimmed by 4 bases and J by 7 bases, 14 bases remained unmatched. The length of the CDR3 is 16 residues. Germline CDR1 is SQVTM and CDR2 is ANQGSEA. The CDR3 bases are TGCAGCGTTGTGTGGCTAGCGGGGGGGCCTTTAGGGGAGCAGTACTTC. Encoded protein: CSVVWLAGGPLGEQYF.

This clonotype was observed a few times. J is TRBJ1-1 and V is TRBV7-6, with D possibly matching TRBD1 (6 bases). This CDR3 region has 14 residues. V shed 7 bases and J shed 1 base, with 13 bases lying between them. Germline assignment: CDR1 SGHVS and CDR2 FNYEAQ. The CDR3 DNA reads TGTGCCAGCACCCCAGGGACAAAGAACACTGAAGCTTTCTTT. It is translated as CASTPGTKNTEAFF. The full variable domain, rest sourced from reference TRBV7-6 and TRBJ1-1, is GAGVSQSPRYKVTKRGQDVALRCDPISGHVSLYWYRQALGQGPEFLTYFNYEAQQDKSGLPNDRFSAERPEGSISTLTIQRTEQRDSAMYRCASTPGTKNTEAFFGQGTRLTVV.

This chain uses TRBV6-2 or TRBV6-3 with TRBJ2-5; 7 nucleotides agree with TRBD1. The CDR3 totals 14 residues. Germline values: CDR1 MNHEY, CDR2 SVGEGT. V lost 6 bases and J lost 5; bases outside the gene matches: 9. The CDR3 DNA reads TGTGCCAGCAGCCTCCAGGGGGTCGGTGAGACCCAGTACTTC. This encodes CASSLQGVGETQYF.

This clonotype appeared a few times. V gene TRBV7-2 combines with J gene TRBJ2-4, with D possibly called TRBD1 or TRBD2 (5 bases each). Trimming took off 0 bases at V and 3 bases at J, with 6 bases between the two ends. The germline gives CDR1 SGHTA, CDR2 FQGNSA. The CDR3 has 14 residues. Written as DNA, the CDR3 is TGTGCCAGCAGCTTAGCTGGGGGCAAAAACATTCAGTACTTC. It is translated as CASSLAGGKNIQYF.

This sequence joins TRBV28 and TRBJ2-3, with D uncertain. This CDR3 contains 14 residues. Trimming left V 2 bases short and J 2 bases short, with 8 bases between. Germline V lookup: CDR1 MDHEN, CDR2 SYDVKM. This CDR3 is CASSLLPITDTQYF. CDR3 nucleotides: TGTGCCAGCAGTTTACTACCTATCACAGATACGCAGTATTTT. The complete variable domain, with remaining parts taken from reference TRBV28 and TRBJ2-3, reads DVKVTQSSRYLVKRTGEKVFLECVQDMDHENMFWYRQDPGLGLRLIYFSYDVKMKEKGDIPEGYSVSREKKERFSLILESASTNQTSMYLCASSLLPITDTQYFGPGTRLTVL.

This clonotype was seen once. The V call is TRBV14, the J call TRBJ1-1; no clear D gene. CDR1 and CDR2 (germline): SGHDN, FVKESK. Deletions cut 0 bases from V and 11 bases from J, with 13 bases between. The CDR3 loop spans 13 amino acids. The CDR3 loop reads CASSQERAGRAFF. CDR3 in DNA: TGTGCCAGCAGCCAAGAGAGGGCCGGGAGGGCTTTCTTT.

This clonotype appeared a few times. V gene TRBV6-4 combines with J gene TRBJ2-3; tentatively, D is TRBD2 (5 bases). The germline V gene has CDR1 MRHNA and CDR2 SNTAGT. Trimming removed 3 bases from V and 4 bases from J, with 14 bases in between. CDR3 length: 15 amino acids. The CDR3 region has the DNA TGTGCCAGCAGTGATCGCCCTTCGGAGGCAGATACGCAGTATTTT. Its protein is CASSDRPSEADTQYF.

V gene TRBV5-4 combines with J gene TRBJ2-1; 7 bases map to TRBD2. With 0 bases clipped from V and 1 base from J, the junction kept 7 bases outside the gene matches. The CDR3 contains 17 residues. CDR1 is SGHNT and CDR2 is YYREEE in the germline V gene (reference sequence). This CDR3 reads CASSLGGGVSSYNEQFF. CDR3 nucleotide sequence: TGTGCCAGCAGCTTGGGTGGGGGGGTTAGTTCCTACAATGAGCAGTTCTTC.

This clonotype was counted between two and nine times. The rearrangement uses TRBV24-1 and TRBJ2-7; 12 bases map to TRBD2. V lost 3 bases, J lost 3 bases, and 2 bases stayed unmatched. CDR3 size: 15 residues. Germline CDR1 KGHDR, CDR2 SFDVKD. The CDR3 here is CATSDQTSGSYEQYF. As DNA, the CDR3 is TGTGCCACCAGTGATCAGACTAGCGGGAGCTACGAGCAGTACTTC.

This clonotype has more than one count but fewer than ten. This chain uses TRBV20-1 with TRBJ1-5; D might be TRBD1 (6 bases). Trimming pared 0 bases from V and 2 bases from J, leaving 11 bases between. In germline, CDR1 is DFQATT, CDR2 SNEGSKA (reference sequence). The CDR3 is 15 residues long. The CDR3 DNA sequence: TGCAGTGCTAGAGATGGGGGGGCGGGCAATCAGCCCCAGCATTTT. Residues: CSARDGGAGNQPQHF.

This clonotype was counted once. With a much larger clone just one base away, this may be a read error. Here the CDR3 reads CSVETRFNEQYF. CDR3 nucleotides: TGCAGCGTTGAGACTAGGTTCAATGAGCAGTACTTC. V usage is TRBV29-1 and J usage is TRBJ2-5; weak D call: TRBD2 (6 bases). The CDR3 is made up of 12 amino acids. The V gene's germline CDR1 is SQVTM and CDR2 ANQGSEA. V was clipped by 3 bases and J by 11 bases, with 16 bases between them.

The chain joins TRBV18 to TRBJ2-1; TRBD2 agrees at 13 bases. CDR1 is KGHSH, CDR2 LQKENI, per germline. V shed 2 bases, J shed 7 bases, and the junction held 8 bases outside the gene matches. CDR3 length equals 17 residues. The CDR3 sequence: CASSPKTSGGAWNEQFF. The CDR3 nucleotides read TGTGCCAGCTCACCAAAAACTAGCGGGGGGGCATGGAATGAGCAGTTCTTC.

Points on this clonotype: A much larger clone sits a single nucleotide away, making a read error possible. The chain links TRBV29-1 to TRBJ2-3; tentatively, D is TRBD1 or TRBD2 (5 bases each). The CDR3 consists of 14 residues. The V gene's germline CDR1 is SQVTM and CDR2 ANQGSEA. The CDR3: CSIEEGLFTDTQYF. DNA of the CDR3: TGCAGCATTGAAGAGGGGCTCTTCACAGATACGCAGTATTTT.

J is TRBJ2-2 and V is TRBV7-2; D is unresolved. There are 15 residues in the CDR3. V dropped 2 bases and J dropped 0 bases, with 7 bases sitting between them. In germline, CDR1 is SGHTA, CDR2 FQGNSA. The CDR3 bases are TGTGCCAGCAGCTTAAGAGGATCGAACACCGGGGAGCTGTTTTTT. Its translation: CASSLRGSNTGELFF.

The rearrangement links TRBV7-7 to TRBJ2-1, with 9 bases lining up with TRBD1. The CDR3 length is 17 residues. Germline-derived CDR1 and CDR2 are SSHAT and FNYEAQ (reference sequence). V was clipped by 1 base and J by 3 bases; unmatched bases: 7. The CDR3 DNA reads TGTGCCAGCAGCTTAGGTGTAGGGACAGGGAGCTACAATGAGCAGTTCTTC. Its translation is CASSLGVGTGSYNEQFF.

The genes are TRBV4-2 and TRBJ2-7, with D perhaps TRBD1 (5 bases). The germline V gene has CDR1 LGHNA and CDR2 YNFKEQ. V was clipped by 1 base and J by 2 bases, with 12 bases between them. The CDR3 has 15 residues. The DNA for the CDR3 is TGTGCCAGCAGCCAAGGAAGCAGGGCCCCCTACGAGCAGTACTTC. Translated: CASSQGSRAPYEQYF.

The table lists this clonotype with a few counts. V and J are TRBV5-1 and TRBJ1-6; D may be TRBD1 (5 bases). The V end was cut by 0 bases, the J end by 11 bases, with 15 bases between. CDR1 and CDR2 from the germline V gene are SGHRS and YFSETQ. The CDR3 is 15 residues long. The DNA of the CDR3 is TGCGCCAGCAGCTTGGGGGACCTACCGCCACCACCCCTCCACTTT. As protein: CASSLGDLPPPPLHF.

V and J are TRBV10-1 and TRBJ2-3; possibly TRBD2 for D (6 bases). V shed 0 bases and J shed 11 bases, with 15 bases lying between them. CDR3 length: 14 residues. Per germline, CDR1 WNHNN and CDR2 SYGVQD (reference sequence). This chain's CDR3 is CASSESALRERQYF. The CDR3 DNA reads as TGCGCCAGCAGTGAGTCGGCCCTGCGGGAACGGCAGTATTTT.

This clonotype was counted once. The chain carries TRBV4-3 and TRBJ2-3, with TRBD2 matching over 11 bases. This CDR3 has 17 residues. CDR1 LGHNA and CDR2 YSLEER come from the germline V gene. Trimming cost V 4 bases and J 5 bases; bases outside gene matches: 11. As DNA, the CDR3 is TGCGCCAGCAGCCCTGGGACTAGCGGTCCCCGGGGAGATACGCAGTATTTT. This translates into CASSPGTSGPRGDTQYF.

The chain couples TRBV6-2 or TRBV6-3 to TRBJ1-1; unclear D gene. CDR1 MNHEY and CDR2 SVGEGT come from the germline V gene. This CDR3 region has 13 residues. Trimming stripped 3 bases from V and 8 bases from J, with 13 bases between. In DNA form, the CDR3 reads TGTGCCAGCAGTTATATTGGGGAGGGCGAAGCTTTCTTT. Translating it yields CASSYIGEGEAFF.

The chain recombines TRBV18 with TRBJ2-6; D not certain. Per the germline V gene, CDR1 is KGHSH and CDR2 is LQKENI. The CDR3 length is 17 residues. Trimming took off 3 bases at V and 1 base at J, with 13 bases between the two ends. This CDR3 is CASSPLKTLSGANVLTF. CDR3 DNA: TGTGCCAGCTCACCTTTGAAAACCCTTTCTGGGGCCAACGTCCTGACTTTC. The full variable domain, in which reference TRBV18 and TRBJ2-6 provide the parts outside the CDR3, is NAGVMQNPRHLVRRRGQEARLRCSPMKGHSHVYWYRQLPEEGLKFMVYLQKENIIDESGMPKERFSAEFPKEGPSILRIQQVVRGDSAAYFCASSPLKTLSGANVLTFGAGSRLTVL.

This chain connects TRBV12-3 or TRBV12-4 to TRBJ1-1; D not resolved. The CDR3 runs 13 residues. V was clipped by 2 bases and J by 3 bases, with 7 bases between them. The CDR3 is CASSLNGDTEAFF. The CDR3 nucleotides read TGTGCCAGCAGTTTAAATGGTGACACTGAAGCTTTCTTT.

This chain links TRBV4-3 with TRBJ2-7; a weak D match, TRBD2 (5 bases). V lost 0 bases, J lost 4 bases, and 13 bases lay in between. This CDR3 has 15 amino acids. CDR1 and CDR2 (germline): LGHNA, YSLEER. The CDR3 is CASSQESRTGYEQYF. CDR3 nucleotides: TGCGCCAGCAGCCAAGAATCGAGGACTGGGTACGAGCAGTACTTC.